This is a list of T cell receptor beta chains from one sample in a study of T-cell reconstitution after alpha-beta-depleted transplantation in children. TCRdb reprocessed the PCR reads via MiXCR and lists one record per CDR3 protein. The sample lists 15,000 to 20,000 distinct CDR3 sequences; about 5% were seen once. The material sequenced was PBMCs, taken before TCRalphabeta/CD19-depleted stem cell transplant. These receptors came from a boy younger than 18 with acute lymphoblastic leukemia, due to receive a stem cell transplant. Each CDR3 is given with its conserved first and last residue. A D gene is named only where the DNA matches it firmly. Expanded clones get a size class; other rows say once, few or many, or leave the size out.

clone_size	v_call	j_call	d_call	cdr3_nt	cdr3_aa
many	TRBV6-2/TRBV6-3	TRBJ1-5	NA	TGTGCCAGCCGCCTTCTGTGGGCTCAGCCCCAGCATTTT	CASRLLWAQPQHF
many	TRBV28	TRBJ2-1	NA	TGTGCCACCCAAGGTTTAAATGAGCAGTTCTTC	CATQGLNEQFF
many	TRBV5-4	TRBJ2-4	NA	TGTGCCAGCAGCGAATCAAACATTCAGTACTTC	CASSESNIQYF
many	TRBV15	TRBJ1-1	TRBD1	TGTGCCACCAGCAGAGACGGACAGGGGTACACTGAAGCTTTCTTT	CATSRDGQGYTEAFF
many	TRBV19	TRBJ2-3	NA	TGTGCCAGTAGTATGGGGGGCACAGATACGCAGTATTTT	CASSMGGTDTQYF
many	TRBV7-9	TRBJ1-2	NA	TGTGCCAGCAGCGCCCCGGAGGGCTACACCTTC	CASSAPEGYTF
many	TRBV6-6	TRBJ2-5	TRBD2	TGTGCCAGCAAGGGAGGGGAGACCCAGTACTTC	CASKGGETQYF
many	TRBV7-9	TRBJ1-2	NA	TGTGCCAGCAGCTTGTCGGGGGCGAATTATGGCTACACCTTC	CASSLSGANYGYTF
many	TRBV20-1	TRBJ2-2	TRBD2	TGCAGTGCTAGCCGTAGCGGGGGGGTAGGGACCGGGGAGCTGTTTTTT	CSASRSGGVGTGELFF
many	TRBV12-3/TRBV12-4	TRBJ2-7	TRBD2	TGTGCCAGCAGTTCACGTAGCGGGAGGGTATACGAGCAGTACTTC	CASSSRSGRVYEQYF
many	TRBV5-1	TRBJ2-5	TRBD1	TGCGCCAGCAGCTCAGGACAGGGTTTGGAGACCCAGTACTTC	CASSSGQGLETQYF
many	TRBV20-1	TRBJ1-5	TRBD1	TGCAGTGCCATCACAGGGGGTTATAGCAATCAGCCCCAGCATTTT	CSAITGGYSNQPQHF
many	TRBV11-2	TRBJ2-3	NA	TGTGCCAGCAGCTTAGACTTCAGTACGCAGTATTTT	CASSLDFSTQYF
many	TRBV5-6	TRBJ1-4	TRBD1	TGTGCCAGCAGCTACAGGGGATCAACTAATGAAAAACTGTTTTTT	CASSYRGSTNEKLFF
many	TRBV28	TRBJ2-3	TRBD1	TGTGCCAGCAGTTACAGGGGGCGTGGCACAGATACGCAGTATTTT	CASSYRGRGTDTQYF
many	TRBV12-3/TRBV12-4	TRBJ1-3	TRBD1	TGTGCCAGCAGTTTATTACAGGGGTCTGGAAACACCATATATTTT	CASSLLQGSGNTIYF
many	TRBV4-3	TRBJ2-3	TRBD2	TGCGCCAGCAGCCAAGAGCTAGCGGGGAGCACAGATACGCAGTATTTT	CASSQELAGSTDTQYF
many	TRBV27	TRBJ2-7	NA	TGTGCCAGCAGTTACACCTCAGGGTACGGGCAGTACTTC	CASSYTSGYGQYF
many	TRBV20-1	TRBJ1-4	NA	TGCAGTGCTAACCCGACAGGAGTAAAACTGTTTTTT	CSANPTGVKLFF
medium-sized	TRBV28	TRBJ2-7	TRBD1	TGTGCCACCCGGGACAGGGGGCAATACGAGCAGTACTTC	CATRDRGQYEQYF
many	TRBV6-5	TRBJ1-5	NA	TGTGCCAGCACAGCAACGGGGGGTCATCAGCCCCAGCATTTT	CASTATGGHQPQHF
many	TRBV28	TRBJ2-7	NA	TGTGCCAGCAGTCCCTCAGGGTACGAGCAGTACTTC	CASSPSGYEQYF
few	TRBV7-2	TRBJ2-5	NA	TGTGCCAGCAGCTCACAGGGAGGGCGGCAAGAGACCCAGTACTTC	CASSSQGGRQETQYF
many	TRBV28	TRBJ1-4	TRBD1	TGTGCCAGCAGGGTACAGGGGGCGATTAGTGAAAAACTGTTTTTT	CASRVQGAISEKLFF
many	TRBV9	TRBJ2-1	NA	TGTGCCAGCAGCGGAGGTAGTGCCTTTCCCTACAATGAGCAGTTCTTC	CASSGGSAFPYNEQFF
few	TRBV12-3/TRBV12-4	TRBJ2-7	NA	TGTGCCAGCAGTATCTCCTACGAGCAGTACTTC	CASSISYEQYF
medium-sized	TRBV5-1	TRBJ2-7	TRBD1	TGCGCCAGCAGCTTGCCGAAGACAGGGAGCGACGAGCAGTACTTC	CASSLPKTGSDEQYF
many	TRBV29-1	TRBJ1-1	NA	TGCAGCGCCCGAAGCAAGGGGCAAAGGAACACTGAAGCTTTCTTT	CSARSKGQRNTEAFF
NA	TRBV7-8	TRBJ2-5	NA	TGTGCCAGGGGCTCCCTGGCCCTTCCAGAGACCCAGTACTTC	CARGSLALPETQYF
few	TRBV2	TRBJ1-5	NA	TGTGCCAGCAGTGAATGGAGGGGTAGCAATCAGCCCCAGCATTTT	CASSEWRGSNQPQHF
many	TRBV7-6	TRBJ2-3	NA	TGTGCCAGTTCTCAGGGTCGCGCCACAGATACGCAGTATTTT	CASSQGRATDTQYF
many	TRBV2	TRBJ2-1	NA	TGTGCCAGCAGTGATTACGAGGAAAGACCCCAGTTCTTC	CASSDYEERPQFF
many	TRBV25-1	TRBJ2-3	NA	TGTGCCAGCAGTGAATACCAGGGGACATCAGGAGATACGCAGTATTTT	CASSEYQGTSGDTQYF
medium-sized	TRBV9	TRBJ2-3	NA	TGTGCCAGCAGCGTGTTGGGGGGGCTGGATACGCAGTATTTT	CASSVLGGLDTQYF
many	TRBV23-1	TRBJ2-7	TRBD2	TGCGCCAGCAGTCCGGGACTAGCGGGGGATCTACCCGAGCAGTACTTC	CASSPGLAGDLPEQYF
medium-sized	TRBV9	TRBJ2-2	NA	TGTGCCAGCAGCGTGGACTTTGCCGGGGAGCTGTTTTTT	CASSVDFAGELFF
few	TRBV3-1	TRBJ2-1	NA	TGTGCCACCAGCACGCCCGGCCCTAGCTACAATGAGCAGTTCTTC	CATSTPGPSYNEQFF
many	TRBV7-9	TRBJ2-7	TRBD2	TGTGCCAGCAGCTCCCATGCTAGCGGGAGCCCCGCCTACGAGCAGTACTTC	CASSSHASGSPAYEQYF
many	TRBV2	TRBJ2-2	NA	TGTGCCAGCAGGCAACAGGGACCCGCGAACACCGGGGAGCTGTTTTTT	CASRQQGPANTGELFF
many	TRBV5-1	TRBJ2-3	NA	TGCGCCAGCAGCGCAGCCGGGGGACCAGATACGCAGTATTTT	CASSAAGGPDTQYF
many	TRBV12-3/TRBV12-4	TRBJ2-3	NA	TGTGCCAGCAGTCCGGGGCGTGGAGATACGCAGTATTTT	CASSPGRGDTQYF